This T cell receptor (beta chain) was sequenced during a study of blood T cell repertoires in COVID-19. This table comes from immunoSEQ multiplex PCR, and its TCRdb copy is limited to in-frame clones, with some not included. The data contain roughly 300,000 clones, about nine tenths of them seen just once; the ten biggest clones take up about 4.1%. Assignment of participants to cohorts was predicated upon participant-reported clinical history. This CDR3 spans 13 amino acids. Germline V gene sequence: CDR1 SGHAT, CDR2 FQNNGV. The V end was cut by 6 bases, the J end by 5 bases, with 11 bases between. The rearrangement joins TRBV11-2 to TRBJ2-1; D might be TRBD1 (6 bases). The specimen sequenced was PBMCs or T cells enriched from blood (not recorded which). This TCR was recovered from a man aged 25-40 years who had recovered from COVID-19. CDR3 protein: CASRGWDNNEQFF. As DNA, the CDR3 is TGTGCCAGCAGAGGATGGGACAACAATGAGCAGTTCTTC.